This TCR beta chain came from a study of blood T cell repertoires in COVID-19. Clones were read by immunoSEQ multiplex PCR, and TCRdb kept only the in-frame ones, dropping some. The data hold about 250,000 clones, with around 83% observed a single time. Germline CDR1 LGHNT, CDR2 FRNRAP. The CDR3 runs to 13 residues. Germline trimming cut 6 bases from V and 2 bases from J; bases unmatched to any gene: 4. The V and J genes are TRBV12-5 and TRBJ2-7; the match to TRBD1 covers 7 bases. The receptor was isolated from a man aged 40-49 years with active or convalescent COVID-19. The specimen was peripheral blood. The CDR3 sequence: CASGRDSPYEQYF. As DNA, the CDR3 is TGTGCTAGTGGCCGGGACAGCCCCTACGAGCAGTACTTC.